Below are 32 T cell receptor beta chains sequenced from a single sample in a study of radiotherapy plus CTLA-4 blockade in lung cancer. Sequencing was performed with immunoSEQ multiplex PCR; in TCRdb, only in-frame clones are kept and a portion is missing. The sample yields 25,000 to 40,000 clones, 60% to 75% seen once. This sample comprised peripheral blood, obtained from a patient treated with radiotherapy plus ipilimumab. These receptor sequences come from a human donor with non-small cell lung cancer whose response to radiotherapy plus ipilimumab could not be evaluated.

This clone was seen only once. This chain connects TRBV6-5 to TRBJ1-1; 8 bases are a match to TRBD1. CDR1 and CDR2 from the germline V gene are MNHEY and SVGAGI. CDR3 size: 14 residues. The V and J ends lost 6 bases and 4 bases, in that order; junction bases with no gene match: 7. The CDR3 region has the DNA TGTGCCAGCAGGGGACAGGAGATGATCACTGAAGCTTTCTTT. This gives the protein CASRGQEMITEAFF.

This clone was counted only a few times. The gene calls are TRBV4-1 and TRBJ2-7; D remains unclear. With 0 bases removed from V and 8 bases from J, the gap between germline ends came to 11 bases. The germline V gene has CDR1 MGHRA and CDR2 YSYEKL. The CDR3 consists of 13 residues. CDR3 sequence reads: CASSQEPARKQYF. CDR3 coding DNA: TGCGCCAGCAGCCAAGAACCGGCTAGAAAGCAGTACTTC.

The rearrangement links TRBV11-2 to TRBJ2-1, with 8 bases aligning to TRBD2. V dropped 1 base and J dropped 1; count of bases not matched to a gene: 6. The CDR3 is made up of 17 amino acids. Per the germline V gene, CDR1 is SGHAT and CDR2 is FQNNGV. The CDR3 region is CASSLVVGRASYNEQFF. CDR3 bases: TGTGCCAGCAGCTTAGTTGTCGGGAGGGCTTCCTACAATGAGCAGTTCTTC.

Written as DNA, the CDR3 is TGTGCCAGCAGCTATACAGGGGATTCACCCCTCCACTTT. As protein: CASSYTGDSPLHF. V is TRBV7-9 and J is TRBJ1-6, with TRBD1 identical over 7 bases. The J segment lost 8 bases and the V segment lost 4 bases, leaving 2 bases of the junction unmatched. The CDR3 length is 13 residues. CDR1 SEHNR and CDR2 FQNEAQ come from the germline V gene (reference sequence). Full variable domain (remainder filled in from reference TRBV7-9 and TRBJ1-6): DTGVSQNPRHKITKRGQNVTFRCDPISEHNRLYWYRQTLGQGPEFLTYFQNEAQLEKSRLLSDRFSAERPKGSFSTLEIQRTEQGDSAMYLCASSYTGDSPLHFGNGTRLTVT.

This sequence joins TRBV6-5 and TRBJ1-1; D might be TRBD1 (5 bases). Germline V gene data show CDR1 as MNHEY and CDR2 as SVGAGI. The CDR3 length is 13 residues. V gave up 7 bases and J gave up 0 bases, with 9 bases separating them. As DNA, the CDR3 is TGTGCCAGCACACGGGACTTGAACACTGAAGCTTTCTTT. Translating gives CASTRDLNTEAFF.

The CDR3 sequence: CASSSTTLGDNEQFF. CDR3 DNA sequence: TGTGCCAGCAGCTCTACGACCCTCGGGGACAATGAGCAGTTCTTC. V gene TRBV7-2 combines with J gene TRBJ2-1, with D possibly TRBD2 on 5 matching bases. The CDR3 runs to 15 residues. V lost 4 bases and J lost 5, with 15 bases in between. Germline assignment: CDR1 SGHTA and CDR2 FQGNSA.

The chain employs TRBV5-1 and TRBJ1-2, with TRBD1 matching over 7 bases. The CDR3 is 15 residues long. V gave up 4 bases and J gave up 3 bases; unmatched junction bases: 9. Germline V gene lookup returns CDR1 SGHRS and CDR2 YFSETQ. In nucleotides, the CDR3 is TGCGCCAGCAGCCGACAGACAGGGCCAGACTATGGCTACACCTTC. It encodes CASSRQTGPDYGYTF.

This clone occurred once. This rearrangement joins TRBV6-1 to TRBJ1-5; 7 bases line up with TRBD1. This CDR3 is built from 19 residues. From germline, CDR1 is MNHNS and CDR2 SASEGT. Trimming cost V 1 base and J 2 bases; bases outside gene matches: 14. The CDR3 coding sequence is TGTGCCAGCAGTGAAGGGACAGGAAGAGGATACGTTGGCAATCAGCCCCAGCATTTT. It is translated as CASSEGTGRGYVGNQPQHF.

V is TRBV2 and J is TRBJ2-1, with D possibly being TRBD1 (5 bases). This CDR3 has 14 amino acids. CDR1 and CDR2 from the germline V gene are SNHLY and FYNNEI. Trimming removed 7 bases at V and 2 bases at J, with 12 bases between. This CDR3 is CASKKDKTYNEQFF. Here the CDR3 DNA reads TGTGCCAGCAAGAAGGACAAGACCTACAATGAGCAGTTCTTC.

Sample share makes this clone medium-sized. The rearrangement links TRBV6-4 to TRBJ1-5; D call uncertain. Trimming took off 0 bases at V and 0 bases at J, with 12 bases between the two ends. The CDR3 length is 17 residues. Germline CDR1 reads MRHNA; CDR2 reads SNTAGT. The CDR3 region is CASSDSERRGSNQPQHF. DNA of the CDR3: TGTGCCAGCAGTGACTCTGAACGTCGGGGTAGCAATCAGCCCCAGCATTTT.

This chain uses TRBV19 with TRBJ1-1, with no clear D. CDR1 is LNHDA and CDR2 is SQIVND in the germline V gene (reference sequence). V was pared by 5 bases and J by 6 bases, with 13 bases between. The CDR3 extends over 13 amino acids. The CDR3 region is CASSGLGGSEAFF. The CDR3 nucleotides read TGTGCCAGTAGTGGCCTGGGAGGGTCTGAAGCTTTCTTT.

This clone was counted once. The chain recombines TRBV28 with TRBJ1-5, with 8 bases that match TRBD1. The V segment lost 0 bases and the J segment 1 base; nucleotides outside the gene matches: 8. The CDR3 has 18 residues. CDR1 and CDR2 (germline): MDHEN, SYDVKM. Here the CDR3 reads CASSLWLAGGVSNQPQHF. DNA of the CDR3: TGTGCCAGCAGTTTATGGTTGGCAGGGGGCGTGAGCAATCAGCCCCAGCATTTT.

The genes are TRBV2 and TRBJ2-7; 7 bases are a match to TRBD1. This CDR3 is built from 14 residues. The V gene's germline CDR1 is SNHLY and CDR2 FYNNEI. J lost 3 bases, V lost 5 bases, and 7 bases had no gene match. CDR3 protein: CASSPGTEIYEQYF. CDR3 DNA: TGTGCCAGCAGTCCCGGGACAGAGATCTACGAGCAGTACTTC.

The chain recombines TRBV28 with TRBJ2-3; a possible D gene is TRBD2 (5 bases). This CDR3 comprises 11 residues. Germline CDR1 MDHEN, CDR2 SYDVKM. Trimming shortened V by 5 bases and J by 12 bases, and 12 bases separated the two germline ends. CDR3 residues: CASSLMGDQYF. The CDR3 nucleotides read TGTGCCAGCAGTCTTATGGGAGACCAGTATTTT.

The V and J genes are TRBV28 and TRBJ2-1; TRBD2 aligns across 11 bases. CDR3 length: 16 amino acids. V was pared by 4 bases and J by 2 bases, with 4 bases of the junction left unmatched. Germline CDR1 and CDR2: MDHEN and SYDVKM. Here the CDR3 DNA reads TGTGCCAGCAGTTCGCCGACTAGCGGGACCTACAATGAGCAGTTCTTC. This sequence encodes CASSSPTSGTYNEQFF.

V usage is TRBV5-6 and J usage is TRBJ2-5; D call uncertain. V gave up 0 bases and J gave up 2 bases, with 5 bases separating them. The CDR3 covers 13 residues. CDR1 is SGHDT, CDR2 YYEEEE, per germline. This chain's CDR3 is CASSLDRQETQYF. In DNA, the CDR3 is TGTGCCAGCAGCTTGGACAGACAAGAGACCCAGTACTTC.

The chain uses TRBV25-1 and TRBJ1-2, with 7 bases fitting TRBD1. The CDR3 sequence is 15 residues long. With V trimmed by 5 bases and J by 3 bases, 9 bases remained unmatched. Germline CDR1 reads MGHDK; CDR2 reads SYGVNS. As DNA, the CDR3 is TGTGCCAGCAGTACCCCCGGAGGGGGCTACTATGGCTACACCTTC. Its protein product is CASSTPGGGYYGYTF.

The genes are TRBV6-1 and TRBJ2-2; D not resolved. CDR1 and CDR2 from the germline V gene are MNHNS and SASEGT. This CDR3 is built from 14 residues. The V end lost 7 bases, the J end lost 1 base, and 10 bases lay between the germline ends. CDR3 loop: CASILWQNTGELFF. CDR3 nucleotide sequence: TGTGCCAGCATCCTCTGGCAGAACACCGGGGAGCTGTTTTTT.

Concerning this clone itself: Other DNA sequences from this sample encode an identical CDR3 as well. CDR3 bases: TGTGCTAGTGGTGAGGGACTAGCAGGACCCAATGAGCAGTTCTTC. Protein sequence: CASGEGLAGPNEQFF. J is TRBJ2-1 and V is TRBV12-5; 9 nucleotides agree with TRBD2. This CDR3 region has 15 residues. J lost 6 bases, V lost 5 bases, and 8 bases had no gene match. Germline-derived CDR1 and CDR2 are LGHNT and FRNRAP. The full variable domain, rest sourced from reference TRBV12-5 and TRBJ2-1, is DARVTQTPRHKVTEMGQEVTMRCQPILGHNTVFWYRQTMMQGLELLAYFRNRAPLDDSGMPKDRFSAEMPDATLATLKIQPSEPRDSAVYFCASGEGLAGPNEQFFGPGTRLTVL.

The chain recombines TRBV25-1 with TRBJ2-5; 7 bases are shared with TRBD1. CDR1 and CDR2 (germline): MGHDK, SYGVNS. This CDR3 is 17 amino acids long. Losses at the gene ends were 5 bases for V and 3 bases for J; bases not matched to a gene: 15. This CDR3 reads CASSSASLQGREETQYF. Written as DNA, the CDR3 is TGTGCCAGCAGTTCCGCGTCATTACAGGGGAGAGAAGAGACCCAGTACTTC.

This clone was detected only a few times. V gene TRBV2 combines with J gene TRBJ1-1, with 9 bases lining up with TRBD1. With V trimmed by 0 bases and J by 7 bases, 3 bases remained unmatched. This CDR3 spans 14 amino acids. Germline CDR1 is SNHLY and CDR2 is FYNNEI. The CDR3: CASSEAQGAVEAFF. The DNA of the CDR3 is TGTGCCAGCAGTGAAGCACAGGGGGCGGTTGAAGCTTTCTTT.

The gene calls are TRBV6-6 and TRBJ2-1; D is perhaps TRBD1 (6 bases). The germline V gene has CDR1 MNHNY and CDR2 SVGAGI (reference sequence). V was pared by 0 bases and J by 7 bases, with 16 bases between. The CDR3 runs to 16 residues. The CDR3 DNA reads as TGTGCCAGCAGTTACTCGTTGGGGGCAGAAGGGAATGAGCAGTTCTTC. It yields the protein CASSYSLGAEGNEQFF.

The chain employs TRBV5-6 and TRBJ2-1; D might be TRBD2 (5 bases). Deletions cut 4 bases from V and 10 bases from J, with 12 bases between. The CDR3 has 12 residues. Germline CDR1 SGHDT, CDR2 YYEEEE. The CDR3: CASSLTRREQFF. CDR3 nucleotides: TGTGCCAGCAGCCTCACTAGGAGAGAGCAGTTCTTC.

The J gene is TRBJ2-3, the V gene TRBV4-3, with D possibly being TRBD2 (6 bases). The germline V gene encodes CDR1 LGHNA and CDR2 YSLEER. This CDR3 contains 15 residues. The V end was cut by 1 base, the J end by 2 bases, with 10 bases between. The CDR3 DNA reads as TGCGCCAGCAGCCAAGCTTGGACTAACACAGATACGCAGTATTTT. It is translated as CASSQAWTNTDTQYF.

This chain links TRBV7-3 with TRBJ2-5, with 8 bases matching TRBD2. Germline assignment: CDR1 SGHTA and CDR2 FQGTGA. Unmatched junction bases numbered 9, after V lost 5 bases and J lost 4 bases. The CDR3 is 15 residues long. The CDR3 loop is CASSISGREGETQYF. As DNA, the CDR3 is TGTGCCAGCAGCATCAGCGGGAGAGAGGGAGAGACCCAGTACTTC.

This clone has more than one count but fewer than ten. The V and J genes are TRBV7-6 and TRBJ2-3, with 11 bases aligning to TRBD2. The germline CDR1 and CDR2 sequences are SGHVS and FNYEAQ. The J segment lost 4 bases and the V segment lost 5 bases, leaving 5 bases of the junction unmatched. There are 15 residues in the CDR3. The CDR3 nucleotides are TGTGCCAGCAGCATAACTAGCGGGAGCCCAGATACGCAGTATTTT. Translated: CASSITSGSPDTQYF. Supplemented by reference TRBV7-6 and TRBJ2-3, the full variable domain reads GAGVSQSPRYKVTKRGQDVALRCDPISGHVSLYWYRQALGQGPEFLTYFNYEAQQDKSGLPNDRFSAERPEGSISTLTIQRTEQRDSAMYRCASSITSGSPDTQYFGPGTRLTVL.

This sequence joins TRBV19 and TRBJ2-1; TRBD2 agrees at 9 bases. V gave up 10 bases and J gave up 7 bases; unmatched junction bases: 8. Germline V gives CDR1 LNHDA, CDR2 SQIVND (reference sequence). CDR3 size: 13 residues. For the CDR3, the DNA is TGTGCCACTCGCGGGGGGGCCTTAAATGAGCAGTTCTTC. Amino acids: CATRGGALNEQFF.

This clone was recorded once. The chain has TRBV5-6 and TRBJ1-1; TRBD1 might be the D (5 bases). Trimming pared 1 base from V and 2 bases from J, leaving 12 bases between. CDR3 length equals 15 residues. The germline gives CDR1 SGHDT, CDR2 YYEEEE. The CDR3 bases are TGTGCCAGCAGCTTGAATTGGGGGGTCAACACTGAAGCTTTCTTT. This translates into CASSLNWGVNTEAFF.

This rearrangement joins TRBV5-6 to TRBJ2-2, with 7 positions matching TRBD2. V gave up 0 bases and J gave up 6 bases; unmatched junction bases: 8. This CDR3 region has 16 residues. Per the germline V gene, CDR1 is SGHDT and CDR2 is YYEEEE. The DNA of the CDR3 is TGTGCCAGCAGCTTGGCCGGGAGGCTATGGGCCGGGGAGCTGTTTTTT. Its protein is CASSLAGRLWAGELFF.

V is TRBV5-8 and J is TRBJ2-5; 7 bases align to TRBD2. V was pared by 2 bases and J by 3 bases, with 4 bases of the junction left unmatched. The CDR3 runs 14 residues. CDR1 SGHTS and CDR2 YDEGEE come from the germline V gene. CDR3 sequence (DNA): TGTGCCAGCAGCTTTCTAGCGGCTAAAGAGACCCAGTACTTC. Its protein product is CASSFLAAKETQYF.

The CDR3 protein is CASRTGRGNYGYTF. CDR3 in DNA: TGTGCCAGCAGGACAGGTCGAGGAAACTATGGCTACACCTTC. The rearrangement uses TRBV6-6 and TRBJ1-2, with D perhaps TRBD1 (6 bases). Deletions cut 6 bases from V and 2 bases from J, with 13 bases between. This CDR3 is 14 amino acids long. Per the germline V gene, CDR1 is MNHNY and CDR2 is SVGAGI (reference sequence).

This chain uses TRBV5-1 with TRBJ2-1; TRBD1 agrees at 10 bases. Trimming removed 0 bases from V and 8 bases from J; junction bases left unmatched: 5. Germline assignment: CDR1 SGHRS and CDR2 YFSETQ. The CDR3 is 15 amino acids. The CDR3 DNA sequence: TGCGCCAGCAGCTTGGGGGACAGGGGAGGGTATGAGCAGTTCTTC. Its protein product is CASSLGDRGGYEQFF.